This is a list of T cell receptor beta chains from one sample in a study of cytomegalovirus exposure and HLA in healthy donors. Here immunoSEQ multiplex PCR was the method, and the copy in TCRdb shows in-frame clones only, minus some. The sample lists some 100,000 clones, about 88% occurring once. Sequences were obtained from PBMCs. These TCRs come from a man younger than 35 in good health and CMV-seronegative. CDR3s include the opening cysteine and the closing phenylalanine or tryptophan. Each record gives: clone size, J gene, V gene, D gene, CDR3 protein, CDR3 DNA. A D gene is named only where the DNA matches it firmly. Clone sizes are given selectively: once, few, many, or a class where the clone is expanded.

abundance: few; j_gene: TRBJ1-2; v_gene: TRBV7-9; d_gene: .; CDR3aa: CASSYVTTGYGYTF; CDR3nt: TGTGCCAGCAGCTACGTTACGACAGGCTATGGCTACACCTTC
abundance: once; j_gene: TRBJ1-1; v_gene: TRBV15; d_gene: .; CDR3aa: CATSRDPTGNTEAFF; CDR3nt: TGTGCCACCAGCAGAGACCCGACAGGGAACACTGAAGCTTTCTTT
abundance: .; j_gene: TRBJ1-3; v_gene: TRBV4-2; d_gene: .; CDR3aa: CASSQVTGPLSGNTIYF; CDR3nt: TGTGCCAGCAGCCAGGTCACAGGACCCTTATCTGGAAACACCATATATTTT
abundance: .; j_gene: TRBJ1-1; v_gene: TRBV30; d_gene: TRBD1; CDR3aa: CAWRGTVREAFF; CDR3nt: TGTGCCTGGAGGGGGACAGTTCGTGAAGCTTTCTTT
abundance: .; j_gene: TRBJ2-5; v_gene: TRBV4-2; d_gene: TRBD2; CDR3aa: CASSPEGTSGGPTRETQYF; CDR3nt: TGTGCCAGCAGCCCAGAGGGGACTAGCGGGGGCCCCACTAGGGAGACCCAGTACTTC
abundance: .; j_gene: TRBJ1-5; v_gene: TRBV7-8; d_gene: .; CDR3aa: CASSPGAQPQHF; CDR3nt: TGTGCCAGCAGCCCAGGGGCTCAGCCCCAGCATTTT
abundance: once; j_gene: TRBJ2-3; v_gene: TRBV27; d_gene: .; CDR3aa: CASRDYTDTQYF; CDR3nt: TGTGCCAGCAGGGACTACACAGATACGCAGTATTTT
abundance: .; j_gene: TRBJ2-1; v_gene: TRBV2; d_gene: .; CDR3aa: CASSEWVTQAGIYNEQFF; CDR3nt: TGTGCCAGCAGTGAATGGGTCACCCAAGCGGGCATTTACAATGAGCAGTTCTTC
abundance: .; j_gene: TRBJ2-3; v_gene: TRBV29-1; d_gene: TRBD2; CDR3aa: CSVAGLAGADTQYF; CDR3nt: TGCAGCGTTGCCGGACTAGCGGGCGCAGATACGCAGTATTTT
abundance: .; j_gene: TRBJ1-1; v_gene: TRBV6-5; d_gene: TRBD1; CDR3aa: CASSYWSGGNTEAFF; CDR3nt: TGTGCCAGCAGTTACTGGTCAGGGGGGAACACTGAAGCTTTCTTT
abundance: once; j_gene: TRBJ1-6; v_gene: TRBV7-6; d_gene: .; CDR3aa: CASSLLSGSNNSPLHF; CDR3nt: TGTGCCAGCAGCTTATTGTCAGGCAGCAATAATTCACCCCTCCACTTT
abundance: .; j_gene: TRBJ2-7; v_gene: TRBV4-3; d_gene: TRBD2; CDR3aa: CASSQELAGRTYEQYF; CDR3nt: TGCGCCAGCAGCCAAGAGCTAGCGGGACGTACCTACGAGCAGTACTTC
abundance: .; j_gene: TRBJ2-6; v_gene: TRBV19; d_gene: .; CDR3aa: CASMWQSGANVLTF; CDR3nt: TGTGCCAGTATGTGGCAGTCTGGGGCCAACGTCCTGACTTTC
abundance: .; j_gene: TRBJ2-3; v_gene: TRBV11-2; d_gene: .; CDR3aa: CASSRDSMDTQYF; CDR3nt: TGTGCCAGCAGCCGGGACTCCATGGATACGCAGTATTTT
abundance: .; j_gene: TRBJ2-7; v_gene: TRBV10-1; d_gene: .; CDR3aa: CASSETMDSSRGHSYEQYF; CDR3nt: TGCGCCAGCAGTGAAACCATGGACAGTTCAAGAGGACACTCCTACGAGCAGTACTTC
abundance: .; j_gene: TRBJ1-1; v_gene: TRBV9; d_gene: .; CDR3aa: CASSVGRRAAFF; CDR3nt: TGTGCCAGCAGCGTAGGTAGGAGGGCCGCTTTCTTT
abundance: .; j_gene: TRBJ2-7; v_gene: TRBV29-1; d_gene: TRBD1; CDR3aa: CSVLFGQGTTYEQYF; CDR3nt: TGCAGCGTCCTGTTTGGACAGGGGACAACGTACGAGCAGTACTTC
abundance: .; j_gene: TRBJ2-6; v_gene: TRBV29-1; d_gene: .; CDR3aa: CSVGPGAGGGANVLTF; CDR3nt: TGCAGCGTTGGTCCAGGGGCGGGTGGCGGGGCCAACGTCCTGACTTTC
abundance: .; j_gene: TRBJ2-2; v_gene: TRBV19; d_gene: .; CDR3aa: CASSVSQGDTGELFF; CDR3nt: TGTGCCAGTAGTGTTTCGCAGGGTGACACCGGGGAGCTGTTTTTT
abundance: .; j_gene: TRBJ2-7; v_gene: TRBV2; d_gene: TRBD1; CDR3aa: CASSARQGSEQYF; CDR3nt: TGTGCCAGCAGTGCCCGACAGGGGAGCGAGCAGTACTTC
abundance: .; j_gene: TRBJ2-2; v_gene: TRBV29-1; d_gene: .; CDR3aa: CSATQGANTGELFF; CDR3nt: TGCAGCGCTACACAGGGAGCGAACACCGGGGAGCTGTTTTTT
abundance: .; j_gene: TRBJ1-1; v_gene: TRBV5-1; d_gene: .; CDR3aa: CASSKNPGSRETEAFF; CDR3nt: TGCGCCAGCAGCAAAAACCCGGGCTCCCGGGAAACTGAAGCTTTCTTT
abundance: .; j_gene: TRBJ1-1; v_gene: TRBV6-1; d_gene: .; CDR3aa: CASSEWAGRTEAFF; CDR3nt: TGTGCCAGCAGTGAATGGGCAGGGCGAACTGAAGCTTTCTTT
abundance: .; j_gene: TRBJ2-7; v_gene: TRBV10-1; d_gene: TRBD2; CDR3aa: CASSRGAGTDEQYF; CDR3nt: TGCGCCAGCAGCAGAGGAGCGGGAACTGACGAGCAGTACTTC
abundance: .; j_gene: TRBJ1-2; v_gene: TRBV9; d_gene: .; CDR3aa: CASSVATTDGYTF; CDR3nt: TGTGCCAGCAGCGTAGCTACGACAGACGGCTACACCTTC
abundance: .; j_gene: TRBJ2-1; v_gene: TRBV7-9; d_gene: .; CDR3aa: CASTLPESSGPNEQFF; CDR3nt: TGTGCCAGCACCCTCCCGGAGAGTAGCGGACCCAATGAGCAGTTCTTC
abundance: .; j_gene: TRBJ1-6; v_gene: TRBV30; d_gene: TRBD1; CDR3aa: CAWEQGSPLHF; CDR3nt: TGTGCCTGGGAACAGGGGTCACCCCTCCACTTT
abundance: .; j_gene: TRBJ2-1; v_gene: TRBV27; d_gene: .; CDR3aa: CASSFFRSTKDEQFF; CDR3nt: TGTGCCAGCAGTTTCTTCCGGAGCACGAAAGATGAGCAGTTCTTC
abundance: once; j_gene: TRBJ2-7; v_gene: TRBV6-5; d_gene: .; CDR3aa: CASSYSGQPKGQYF; CDR3nt: TGTGCCAGCAGTTACTCCGGACAGCCGAAGGGGCAGTACTTC
abundance: .; j_gene: TRBJ1-2; v_gene: TRBV9; d_gene: TRBD1; CDR3aa: CASSARQGGYTF; CDR3nt: TGTGCCAGCAGCGCCCGACAGGGTGGCTACACCTTC
abundance: .; j_gene: TRBJ1-1; v_gene: TRBV5-1; d_gene: TRBD1; CDR3aa: CASSDRTGATEAFF; CDR3nt: TGCGCCAGCAGTGACCGCACAGGGGCCACTGAAGCTTTCTTT